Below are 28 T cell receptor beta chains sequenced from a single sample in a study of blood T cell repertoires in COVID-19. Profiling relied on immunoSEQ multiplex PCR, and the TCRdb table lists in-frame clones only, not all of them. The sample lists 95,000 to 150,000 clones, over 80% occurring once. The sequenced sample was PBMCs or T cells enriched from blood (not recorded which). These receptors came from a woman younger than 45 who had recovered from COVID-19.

The CDR3 reads CASSLVLGFGLAGREQYF. CDR3 DNA sequence: TGTGCCAGCAGCTTGGTCTTAGGATTTGGGCTAGCGGGACGAGAGCAGTACTTC. The J gene is TRBJ2-7, the V gene TRBV5-4; 9 nucleotides line up with TRBD2. The germline V gene has CDR1 SGHNT and CDR2 YYREEE (reference sequence). This CDR3 has 18 amino acids. The ends lost 0 bases at V and 7 bases at J; junction bases unmatched: 17.

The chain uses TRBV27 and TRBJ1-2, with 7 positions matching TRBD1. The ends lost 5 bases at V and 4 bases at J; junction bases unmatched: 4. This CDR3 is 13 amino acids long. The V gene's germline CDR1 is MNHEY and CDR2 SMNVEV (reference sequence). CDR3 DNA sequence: TGTGCCAGCAGTCGGAGGGGGCCCTATGGCTACACCTTC. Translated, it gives CASSRRGPYGYTF.

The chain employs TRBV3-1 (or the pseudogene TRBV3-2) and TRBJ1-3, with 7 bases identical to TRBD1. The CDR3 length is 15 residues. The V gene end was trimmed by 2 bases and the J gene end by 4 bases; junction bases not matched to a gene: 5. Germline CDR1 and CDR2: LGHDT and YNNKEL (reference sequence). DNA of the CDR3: TGTGCCAGCAGCCAAAACACAGGGGTCGGAAACACCATATATTTT. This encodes CASSQNTGVGNTIYF.

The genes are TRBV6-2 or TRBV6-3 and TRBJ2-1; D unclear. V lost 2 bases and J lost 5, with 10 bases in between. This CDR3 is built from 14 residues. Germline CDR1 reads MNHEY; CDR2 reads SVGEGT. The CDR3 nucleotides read TGTGCCAGCAGTTACCGTCAGGTAGACAATGAGCAGTTCTTC. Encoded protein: CASSYRQVDNEQFF.

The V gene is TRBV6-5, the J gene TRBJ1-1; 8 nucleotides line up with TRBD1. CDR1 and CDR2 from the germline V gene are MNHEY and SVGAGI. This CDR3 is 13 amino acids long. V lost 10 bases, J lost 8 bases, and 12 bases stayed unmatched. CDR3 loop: CATSMTGVGEAFF. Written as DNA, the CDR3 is TGTGCCACGAGTATGACAGGGGTAGGCGAAGCTTTCTTT.

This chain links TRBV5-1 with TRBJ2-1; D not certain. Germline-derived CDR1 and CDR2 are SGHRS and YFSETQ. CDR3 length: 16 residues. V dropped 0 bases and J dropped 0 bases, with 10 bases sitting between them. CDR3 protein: CASSLGYSYSYNEQFF. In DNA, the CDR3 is TGCGCCAGCAGCTTGGGGTACAGCTACTCCTACAATGAGCAGTTCTTC. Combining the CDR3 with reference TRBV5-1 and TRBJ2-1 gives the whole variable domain KAGVTQTPRYLIKTRGQQVTLSCSPISGHRSVSWYQQTPGQGLQFLFEYFSETQRNKGNFPGRFSGRQFSNSRSEMNVSTLELGDSALYLCASSLGYSYSYNEQFFGPGTRLTVL.

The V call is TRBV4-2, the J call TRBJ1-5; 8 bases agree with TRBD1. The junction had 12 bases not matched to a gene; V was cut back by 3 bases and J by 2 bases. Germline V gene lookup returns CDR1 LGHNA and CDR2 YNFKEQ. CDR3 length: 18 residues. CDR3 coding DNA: TGTGCCAGCAGCCACGTCACCAGGGGGCGCCGGGGCAATCAGCCCCAGCATTTT. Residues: CASSHVTRGRRGNQPQHF.

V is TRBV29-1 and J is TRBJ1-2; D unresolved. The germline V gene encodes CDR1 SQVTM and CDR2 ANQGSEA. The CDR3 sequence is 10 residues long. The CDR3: CAGVNYGYTF. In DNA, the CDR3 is TGCGCGGGAGTCAACTATGGCTACACCTTC.

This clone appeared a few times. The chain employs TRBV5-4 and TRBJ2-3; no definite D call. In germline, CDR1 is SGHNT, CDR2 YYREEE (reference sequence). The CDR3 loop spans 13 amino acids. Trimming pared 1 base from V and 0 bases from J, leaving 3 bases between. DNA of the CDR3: TGTGCCAGCAGCTTGACTAGCACAGATACGCAGTATTTT. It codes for CASSLTSTDTQYF.

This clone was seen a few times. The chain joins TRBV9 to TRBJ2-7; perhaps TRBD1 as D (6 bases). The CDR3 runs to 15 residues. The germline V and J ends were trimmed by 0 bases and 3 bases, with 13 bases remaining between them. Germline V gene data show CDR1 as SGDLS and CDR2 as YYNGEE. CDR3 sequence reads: CASSVGPGVGYEQYF. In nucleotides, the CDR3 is TGTGCCAGCAGCGTAGGTCCAGGGGTGGGCTACGAGCAGTACTTC.

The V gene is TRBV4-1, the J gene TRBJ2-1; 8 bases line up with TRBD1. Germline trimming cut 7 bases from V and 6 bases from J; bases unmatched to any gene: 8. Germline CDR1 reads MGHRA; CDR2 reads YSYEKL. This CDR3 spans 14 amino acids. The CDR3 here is CASTLRDRGNEQFF. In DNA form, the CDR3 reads TGCGCCAGCACCCTAAGAGACAGGGGCAATGAGCAGTTCTTC.

The CDR3 DNA reads as TGTGCCAGCAGTCACGGACTAGCTTACACCGGGGAGCTGTTTTTT. It yields the protein CASSHGLAYTGELFF. V usage is TRBV6-2 or TRBV6-3 and J usage is TRBJ2-2, with 8 bases matching TRBD2. The CDR3 is made up of 15 amino acids. Germline V CDR1 and CDR2: MNHEY, SVGEGT. J gave up 3 bases and V 5 bases, and 5 bases lay outside the gene matches.

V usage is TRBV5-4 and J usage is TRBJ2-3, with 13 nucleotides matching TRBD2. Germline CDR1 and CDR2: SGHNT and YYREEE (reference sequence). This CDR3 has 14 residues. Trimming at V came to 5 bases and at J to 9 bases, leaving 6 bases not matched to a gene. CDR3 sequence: CASRQLAGGQTQYF. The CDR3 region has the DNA TGTGCCAGCAGACAACTAGCGGGAGGGCAAACGCAGTATTTT.

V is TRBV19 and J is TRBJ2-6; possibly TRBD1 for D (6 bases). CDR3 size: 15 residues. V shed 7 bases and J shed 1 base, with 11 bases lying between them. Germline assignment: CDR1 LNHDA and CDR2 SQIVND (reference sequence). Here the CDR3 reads CASKGGESGANVLTF. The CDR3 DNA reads TGTGCCAGTAAAGGGGGAGAGTCTGGGGCCAACGTCCTGACTTTC.

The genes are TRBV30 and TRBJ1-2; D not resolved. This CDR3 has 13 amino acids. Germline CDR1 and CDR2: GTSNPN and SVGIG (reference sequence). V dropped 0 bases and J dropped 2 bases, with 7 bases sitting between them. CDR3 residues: CAWSVQENYGYTF. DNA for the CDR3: TGTGCCTGGAGTGTCCAGGAAAACTATGGCTACACCTTC. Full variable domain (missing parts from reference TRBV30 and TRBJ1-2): SQTIHQWPATLVQPVGSPLSLECTVEGTSNPNLYWYRQAAGRGLQLLFYSVGIGQISSEVPQNLSASRPQDRQFILSSKKLLLSDSGFYLCAWSVQENYGYTFGSGTRLTVV.

CDR3 region: CASSGGQWWSSGRAEIDNEQFF. CDR3 nucleotide sequence: TGTGCCAGCAGCGGGGGACAGTGGTGGAGTAGCGGGAGGGCCGAGATAGACAATGAGCAGTTCTTC. V and J are TRBV9 and TRBJ2-1, with 11 bases fitting TRBD2. The J segment lost 5 bases and the V segment lost 3 bases, leaving 25 bases of the junction unmatched. Germline CDR1 reads SGDLS; CDR2 reads YYNGEE. The CDR3 sequence is 22 residues long.

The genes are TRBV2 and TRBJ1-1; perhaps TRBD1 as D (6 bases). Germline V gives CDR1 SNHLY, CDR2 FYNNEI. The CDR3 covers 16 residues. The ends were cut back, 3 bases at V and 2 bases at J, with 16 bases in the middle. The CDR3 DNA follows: TGTGCCAGCAGTGACCCCGGGACATCCTTCAACACTGAAGCTTTCTTT. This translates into CASSDPGTSFNTEAFF.

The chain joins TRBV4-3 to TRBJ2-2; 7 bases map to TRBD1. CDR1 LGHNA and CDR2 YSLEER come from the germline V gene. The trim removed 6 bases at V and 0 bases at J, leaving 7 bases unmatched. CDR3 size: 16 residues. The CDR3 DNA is TGCGCCAGCAGTCTCGGACAGGACCCGAACACCGGGGAGCTGTTTTTT. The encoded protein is CASSLGQDPNTGELFF.

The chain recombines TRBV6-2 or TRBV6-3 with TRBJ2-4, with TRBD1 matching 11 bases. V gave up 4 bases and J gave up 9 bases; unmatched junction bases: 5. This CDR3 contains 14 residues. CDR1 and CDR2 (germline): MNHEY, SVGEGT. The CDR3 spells CASSSPGQGGIQYF. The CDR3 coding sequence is TGTGCCAGCAGTTCGCCGGGACAGGGGGGCATTCAGTACTTC.

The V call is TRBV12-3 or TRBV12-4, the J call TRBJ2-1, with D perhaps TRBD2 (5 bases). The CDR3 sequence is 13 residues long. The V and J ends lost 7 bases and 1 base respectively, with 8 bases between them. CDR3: CASKSGSYNEQFF. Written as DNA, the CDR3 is TGTGCCAGCAAATCGGGGTCCTACAATGAGCAGTTCTTC.

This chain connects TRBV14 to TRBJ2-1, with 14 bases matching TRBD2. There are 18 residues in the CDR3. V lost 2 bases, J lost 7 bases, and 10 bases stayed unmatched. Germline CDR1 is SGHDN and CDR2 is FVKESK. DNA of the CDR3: TGTGCCAGCAGCCAACCCGGACTAGCGGGAGGTAAGGCGAATGAGCAGTTCTTC. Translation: CASSQPGLAGGKANEQFF.

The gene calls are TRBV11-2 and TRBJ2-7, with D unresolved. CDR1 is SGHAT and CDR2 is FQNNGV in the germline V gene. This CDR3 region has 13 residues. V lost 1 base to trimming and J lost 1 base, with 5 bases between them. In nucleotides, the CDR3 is TGTGCCAGCAGCTTAGTACAGTCCTACGAGCAGTACTTC. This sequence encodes CASSLVQSYEQYF. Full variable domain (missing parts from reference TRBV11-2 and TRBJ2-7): EAGVAQSPRYKIIEKRQSVAFWCNPISGHATLYWYQQILGQGPKLLIQFQNNGVVDDSQLPKDRFSAERLKGVDSTLKIQPAKLEDSAVYLCASSLVQSYEQYFGPGTRLTVT.

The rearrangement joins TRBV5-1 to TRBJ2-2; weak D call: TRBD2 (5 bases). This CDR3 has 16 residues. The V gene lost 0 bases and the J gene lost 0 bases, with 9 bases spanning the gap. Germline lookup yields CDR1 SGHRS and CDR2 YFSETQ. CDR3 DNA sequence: TGCGCCAGCAGCTTGGACGGGCGGGCGAACACCGGGGAGCTGTTTTTT. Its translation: CASSLDGRANTGELFF.

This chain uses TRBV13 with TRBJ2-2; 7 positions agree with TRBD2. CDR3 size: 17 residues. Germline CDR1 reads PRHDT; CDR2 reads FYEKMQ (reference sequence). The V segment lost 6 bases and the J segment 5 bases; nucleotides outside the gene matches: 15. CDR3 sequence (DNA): TGTGCCAGCAGTTCGCTACGCGGGAGACCCTGGACCGGGGAGCTGTTTTTT. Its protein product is CASSSLRGRPWTGELFF.

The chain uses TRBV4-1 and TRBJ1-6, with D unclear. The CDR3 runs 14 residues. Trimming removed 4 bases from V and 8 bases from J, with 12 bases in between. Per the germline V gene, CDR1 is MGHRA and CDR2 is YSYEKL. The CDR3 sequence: CASSPTLGDSPLHF. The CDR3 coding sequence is TGCGCCAGCAGCCCGACCCTAGGAGATTCACCCCTCCACTTT.

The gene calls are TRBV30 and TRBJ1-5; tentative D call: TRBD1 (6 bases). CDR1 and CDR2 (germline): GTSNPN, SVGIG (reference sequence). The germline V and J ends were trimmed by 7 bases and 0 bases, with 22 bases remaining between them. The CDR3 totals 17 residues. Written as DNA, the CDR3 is TGTGCCTTAAACGCGGGGGCGAAGGTTTATAGCAATCAGCCCCAGCATTTT. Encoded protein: CALNAGAKVYSNQPQHF.

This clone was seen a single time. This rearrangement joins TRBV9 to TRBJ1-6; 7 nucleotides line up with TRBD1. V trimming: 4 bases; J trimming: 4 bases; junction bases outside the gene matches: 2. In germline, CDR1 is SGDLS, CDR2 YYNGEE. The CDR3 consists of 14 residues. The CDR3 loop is CASSTTGYNSPLHF. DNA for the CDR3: TGTGCCAGCAGCACGACAGGGTATAATTCACCCCTCCACTTT.

The CDR3 reads CASSLVLAGAREQYF. As DNA, the CDR3 is TGCGCCAGCAGCTTGGTGCTAGCGGGAGCCAGGGAGCAGTACTTC. This sequence joins TRBV5-1 and TRBJ2-7; 10 nucleotides agree with TRBD2. Germline V gene sequence: CDR1 SGHRS, CDR2 YFSETQ. V lost 0 bases to trimming and J lost 7 bases; unmatched junction nucleotides: 7. CDR3 length: 15 amino acids.